The rows below give T cell receptor beta chains drawn from one sample of a study of cytomegalovirus exposure and HLA in healthy donors. Repertoires were generated with immunoSEQ multiplex PCR, while TCRdb's copy carries only in-frame clones and drops some. Among 150,000 to 200,000 clones listed, around three quarters were seen once. The material sequenced was PBMCs. The source is a boy under 18 in good health and CMV-seronegative. Both conserved end residues are part of each CDR3. A D gene is named only where the DNA matches it firmly. Expanded clones are given a class, and other clones once, few, many or no size at all.

cdr3_nt cdr3_aa d_call j_call clone_size v_call
TGTGCCACCGGACTAGTCTCCTACAATGAGCAGTTCTTC CATGLVSYNEQFF TRBD2 TRBJ2-1 few TRBV19
TGTGCCAGCAGCTTGGGCGGAGGAAGCTATGGCTACACCTTC CASSLGGGSYGYTF NA TRBJ1-2 NA TRBV5-4
TGTGCCAGCAGCGTAGCTCGGGGTTATGAGCGGGACGGAGATAACTATGGCTACACCTTC CASSVARGYERDGDNYGYTF NA TRBJ1-2 NA TRBV9
TGTGCCAGCAGCTCAGGGGTAACAGGGGGCGATGGCTACACCTTC CASSSGVTGGDGYTF TRBD1 TRBJ1-2 few TRBV5-4
TGTGCCAGCACTTCGGGACTGTCGCGCGGCTACACCTTC CASTSGLSRGYTF NA TRBJ1-2 few TRBV6-5
TGTGCCAGCAGTGAAGCGGGACAATCAGATGGCTACACCTTC CASSEAGQSDGYTF NA TRBJ1-2 NA TRBV6-1
TGCGCCAGCAGCCCACAGGACAGGCTCACCGGGGAGCTGTTTTTT CASSPQDRLTGELFF TRBD1 TRBJ2-2 NA TRBV4-3
TGTGCCAGCAGTTATCAACAGGTCATAAAGGATGAAGCTTTCTTT CASSYQQVIKDEAFF NA TRBJ1-1 NA TRBV2
TGTGCCAGCAGCCAATCCACGGGGGAGGGATACGAGCAGTACTTC CASSQSTGEGYEQYF TRBD2 TRBJ2-7 NA TRBV14
TGTGCCAGCAGCTTAGGATCGACTAGCGGTTACGAGCAGTACTTC CASSLGSTSGYEQYF TRBD2 TRBJ2-7 NA TRBV7-6
TGTGCCAGCAGCGTATTGGCAGGGGCTGGAAACACCATATATTTT CASSVLAGAGNTIYF NA TRBJ1-3 NA TRBV9
TGTGCCAGCAGCTTAACGGGGGGCGGTCAGCCCCAGCATTTT CASSLTGGGQPQHF NA TRBJ1-5 NA TRBV7-2
TGCGCCAGCAGACGGCGGGACAGCACGGGGGAGCTGTTTTTT CASRRRDSTGELFF NA TRBJ2-2 few TRBV4-1
TGCGCCAGCAGCTTGGCTGGACAGCCGAACACTGAAGCTTTCTTT CASSLAGQPNTEAFF NA TRBJ1-1 NA TRBV5-1
TGTGCCAGCAGCTCGGGACAGGAGACCTATAGGAGCTCCTACGAGCAGTACTTC CASSSGQETYRSSYEQYF TRBD1 TRBJ2-7 NA TRBV28
TGTGCCAGCAGTTACTCGCCGGGGGACGGGTGGGAGCAGCACTTC CASSYSPGDGWEQHF NA TRBJ2-7 once TRBV6-6
TGCGCCAGCAGCCCACGGACAGGAGCTAATGAAAAACTGTTTTTT CASSPRTGANEKLFF TRBD1 TRBJ1-4 NA TRBV5-1
TGCGCCAGCAGCCCAACGGGACTCGGACAGGGACCTGTCTCTGGGGCCAACGTCCTGACTTTC CASSPTGLGQGPVSGANVLTF TRBD1 TRBJ2-6 NA TRBV4-3
TGTGCCTGGAGTATCGACAGGGGAGGGCAGCCCCAGCATTTT CAWSIDRGGQPQHF TRBD1 TRBJ1-5 NA TRBV30
TGTGCCAGTAGTACAGTGACTAGCGGGAGTGTAATAAATGAGCAGTTCTTC CASSTVTSGSVINEQFF TRBD2 TRBJ2-1 NA TRBV19
TGCGCCAGCAGCCAAGGGGGAGGGTCCCAAGAGACCCAGTACTTC CASSQGGGSQETQYF TRBD2 TRBJ2-5 few TRBV4-3
TGTGCCAGCAGCCCGGTCGTGAACTTAGCCAAAAACATTCAGTACTTC CASSPVVNLAKNIQYF NA TRBJ2-4 few TRBV5-4
TGTGCCAGCAGCTTCGGGACTTTTGGGGCTTTCTTT CASSFGTFGAFF NA TRBJ1-1 NA TRBV7-9
TGTGCCAGCAGCCAGGACAGGGGGCGCAGGGGTGGCTACACCTTC CASSQDRGRRGGYTF TRBD1 TRBJ1-2 NA TRBV11-2
TGTGCCAGCAGCGCGAAAGGGCTCGGGGGGCATTTCTATGGCTACACCTTC CASSAKGLGGHFYGYTF NA TRBJ1-2 NA TRBV7-2
TGTGCCAGCAGCTTCTCTAGCGGGGAATACGAGCAGTACTTC CASSFSSGEYEQYF TRBD2 TRBJ2-7 few TRBV7-2
TGTGCCAGCAGCTCCCGCTACACAGGTTTCTACGAGCAGTACTTC CASSSRYTGFYEQYF NA TRBJ2-7 NA TRBV11-3
TGTGCCAGCAGTGACGAGCCTCAAGAGACCCAGTACTTC CASSDEPQETQYF NA TRBJ2-5 many TRBV6-4